This T cell receptor (beta chain) was sequenced in a study of T cell repertoires in cytomegalovirus infection (dated by TCRdb to between 2018 and 2021). Regarding the study in general: Donor HLA type was relevant to the analysis, because carriage of CMV infection together with the matching HLA type was indicated by public TCR beta signatures. General conclusions and limits of the study: In both this cohort and an independent roughly 350-donor cohort, the cumulative frequency of public TCR beta family members distinguished carriers of CMV infection plus the relevant HLA type. In the ex vivo response, HLA-C-restricted CMV-specific TCR beta clonotypes were dominant, and in two of eight donors the single most frequent clonotype came from this HLA-C-restricted group.

V lost 6 bases and J lost 1 base; the stretch between them is 15 bases long. The CDR1 and CDR2 encoded by the germline V gene (reference sequence) are DFQATT and SNEGSKA. The CDR3 contains 14 residues, cysteine and phenylalanine counted. Of the read, only the CDR3 DNA is kept; its 42 bases are in frame from base 1. TCRdb lists the instrument as Illumina HiSeq 1500. TCRdb itself trimmed the public reads at Q25 with fastp, ran MiXCR and retained productive beta chains. Duplicate CDR3 protein sequences are folded into a single record with the most common DNA and genes. The sample profile shows 200,000 to 300,000 distinct CDR3 sequences; roughly 15% of them were found once. The ten largest make up around 9% of the sample. This clonotype was counted between two and nine times. Its antigen specificity is not known. It has no much larger one-base neighbor in the sample; base qualities were not kept.

The source of this sequence is a human donor in good health (CMV status not recorded). Some clones in this sample may be carry-over from other donors' samples. The rearrangement joined TRBV20-1 to TRBJ1-1, with no confident D gene call. The sample comprised PBMCs. The CDR3 region has the sequence CSATRVRPNTEAFF. The DNA sequence is given as TGCAGTGCAACCCGGGTGAGACCGAACACTGAAGCTTTCTTT.